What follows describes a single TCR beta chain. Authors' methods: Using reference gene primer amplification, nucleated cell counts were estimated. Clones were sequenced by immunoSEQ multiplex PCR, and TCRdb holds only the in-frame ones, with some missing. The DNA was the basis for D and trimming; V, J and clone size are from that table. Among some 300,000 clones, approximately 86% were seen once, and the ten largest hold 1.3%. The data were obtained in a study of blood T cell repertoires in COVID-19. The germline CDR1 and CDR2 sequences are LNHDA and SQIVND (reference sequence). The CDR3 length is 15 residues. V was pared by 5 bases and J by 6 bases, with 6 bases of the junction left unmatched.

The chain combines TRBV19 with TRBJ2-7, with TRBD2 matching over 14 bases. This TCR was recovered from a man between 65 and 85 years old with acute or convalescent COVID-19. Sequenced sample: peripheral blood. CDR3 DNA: TGTGCCAGTAGTTCCGGACTAGCGGGAGGTAGCGAGCAGTACTTC. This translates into CASSSGLAGGSEQYF. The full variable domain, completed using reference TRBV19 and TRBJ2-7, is DGGITQSPKYLFRKEGQNVTLSCEQNLNHDAMYWYRQDPGQGLRLIYYSQIVNDFQKGDIAEGYSVSREKKESFPLTVTSAQKNPTAFYLCASSSGLAGGSEQYFGPGTRLTVT.